These T cell receptor beta chains were read from a single sample in a study of regulatory T cells in long-lasting Graves disease. TCRdb re-analysed the multiplex PCR reads in MiXCR, keeping a single row per CDR3 protein. The sample includes approximately 490,000 distinct CDR3 sequences, about a sixth of them seen just once. This same sample was also taken into another study, of T cells in Graves' hyperthyroidism and ophthalmopathy.

Material: peripheral blood mononuclear cells (PBMCs), obtained at new diagnosis, from a patient treated with antithyroid drugs. These receptors were collected from a middle-aged man with Graves disease. CDR3s include the opening cysteine and the closing phenylalanine or tryptophan. Fields, in order: CDR3 length, clone size, J gene, D gene, V gene, CDR3 protein, CDR3 DNA. A D gene is named only where the DNA matches it firmly. Size is omitted from some rows. Given values are once, few, many or a class for expanded clones.

14,many,TRBJ1-4,.,TRBV3-1,CASSRAGGNEKLFF,TGTGCCAGCAGTCGCGCCGGGGGTAATGAAAAACTGTTTTTT
15,many,TRBJ2-3,TRBD2,TRBV7-2,CASSPRGGRADTQYF,TGTGCCAGCAGCCCCAGGGGCGGGAGGGCAGATACGCAGTATTTT
16,many,TRBJ2-3,TRBD2,TRBV5-1,CASSLTSGRAPDTQYF,TGCGCCAGCAGCTTGACTAGCGGGAGGGCCCCAGATACGCAGTATTTT
13,.,TRBJ2-1,.,TRBV24-1,CATSVPGLESTFF,TGTGCCACCAGTGTCCCGGGACTCGAGAGCACTTTCTTC
17,many,TRBJ2-1,.,TRBV3-1,CASSQGAGRGSYNEQFF,TGTGCCAGCAGCCAAGGGGCCGGTCGGGGGAGCTACAATGAGCAGTTCTTC
11,once,TRBJ2-1,.,TRBV29-1,CSVGDPGEQFF,TGCAGCGTCGGGGACCCGGGAGAGCAGTTCTTC
14,many,TRBJ2-1,TRBD2,TRBV20-1,CSARETSGGNEQFF,TGCAGTGCTAGAGAAACTAGCGGGGGGAATGAGCAGTTCTTC
14,many,TRBJ2-1,.,TRBV28,CASGRVSSYNEQFF,TGTGCCAGCGGCCGGGTAAGCTCCTACAATGAGCAGTTCTTC
15,many,TRBJ1-2,.,TRBV6-5,CASSFADSSNYGYTF,TGTGCCAGCAGTTTCGCGGACAGTTCGAACTATGGCTACACCTTC
11,few,TRBJ1-2,.,TRBV28,CASSLREGYTF,TGTGCCAGCAGTTTACGCGAAGGCTACACCTTC
16,.,TRBJ1-2,.,TRBV10-3,CAISESSSLRGYGYTF,TGTGCCATCAGTGAGTCGTCAAGTCTACGGGGTTATGGCTACACCTTC
16,.,TRBJ2-5,.,TRBV7-2,CASSLDGGLGRETQYF,TGTGCCAGCAGCTTAGACGGGGGGCTAGGCCGAGAGACCCAGTACTTC
15,many,TRBJ2-3,.,TRBV6-1,CASSKTSGRSSAQYF,TGTGCCAGCAGTAAAACAAGCGGGCGGTCCAGTGCGCAGTATTTT
16,many,TRBJ2-3,.,TRBV3-1,CASSLRLAGMADTQYF,TGTGCCAGCAGCCTACGTTTGGCGGGGATGGCAGATACGCAGTATTTT
15,few,TRBJ2-1,TRBD2,TRBV9,CASSVGGLADNEQFF,TGTGCCAGCAGCGTAGGGGGTCTAGCGGACAATGAGCAGTTCTTC
13,few,TRBJ1-5,.,TRBV30,CAWSSATLQPQHF,TGTGCCTGGAGTTCCGCAACCTTACAGCCCCAGCATTTT
13,many,TRBJ1-2,.,TRBV12-3/TRBV12-4,CASSFTGNYGYTF,TGTGCCAGCAGTTTTACAGGGAACTATGGCTACACCTTC
15,many,TRBJ1-1,.,TRBV18,CASSPPAGMNTEAFF,TGTGCCAGCTCACCACCGGCAGGAATGAACACTGAAGCTTTCTTT
15,.,TRBJ2-7,TRBD1,TRBV7-2,CASSVRQGGVLEQYF,TGTGCCAGCAGCGTACGACAGGGGGGCGTTCTCGAGCAGTACTTC
16,few,TRBJ2-6,.,TRBV15,CATSPPHSPWANVLTF,TGTGCCACCAGCCCCCCCCATAGCCCCTGGGCCAACGTCCTGACTTTC
11,many,TRBJ2-1,.,TRBV2,CASSEAPGQFF,TGTGCCAGCAGTGAAGCCCCGGGCCAGTTCTTC
14,.,TRBJ2-1,.,TRBV20-1,CSASGESSYNEQFF,TGCAGTGCTAGCGGGGAGTCCTCCTACAATGAGCAGTTCTTC
16,many,TRBJ2-3,.,TRBV15,CATSRDTGLGTDTQYF,TGTGCCACCAGCAGAGATACGGGACTTGGCACAGATACGCAGTATTTT
15,many,TRBJ2-1,TRBD2,TRBV10-3,CAISTGLASGNEQFF,TGTGCCATCAGCACCGGACTAGCGAGTGGCAATGAGCAGTTCTTC
14,few,TRBJ2-1,.,TRBV7-2,CASSPDGTYNEQFF,TGTGCCAGCAGCCCGGACGGGACCTACAATGAGCAGTTCTTC
17,few,TRBJ2-2,TRBD1,TRBV27,CASSFDLQGARLGELFF,TGTGCCAGCAGTTTCGACCTTCAGGGGGCGCGGCTCGGGGAGCTGTTTTTT
14,many,TRBJ2-7,.,TRBV6-1,CASSRGLNSYEQYF,TGTGCCAGCAGCCGGGGACTGAACTCCTACGAGCAGTACTTC
22,few,TRBJ2-7,TRBD1,TRBV7-2,CASSLPTFRTGSLPGGNYEQYF,TGTGCCAGCAGCTTACCTACCTTCAGGACAGGGAGCTTGCCGGGCGGCAACTACGAGCAGTACTTC
15,few,TRBJ2-5,TRBD2,TRBV28,CASTIRGGREETQYF,TGTGCCAGCACCATCCGGGGGGGGCGGGAGGAGACCCAGTACTTC
15,.,TRBJ2-7,.,TRBV7-3,CASSQGPGYYNEQYF,TGTGCCAGCAGCCAGGGTCCAGGCTACTACAATGAGCAGTACTTC
17,once,TRBJ2-2,.,TRBV18,CASSPTAGFAGTGELFF,TGTGCCAGCTCACCGACCGCAGGGTTCGCCGGCACCGGGGAGCTGTTTTTT
14,.,TRBJ2-1,.,TRBV5-1,CASSLDPVGDEQFF,TGCGCCAGCAGCTTGGATCCCGTTGGGGATGAGCAGTTCTTC
13,many,TRBJ2-7,.,TRBV13,CASSLAGGNEQYF,TGTGCCAGCAGCTTAGCTGGAGGTAACGAGCAGTACTTC
11,few,TRBJ2-7,.,TRBV20-1,CSLRRDYEQYF,TGCAGTCTAAGGCGAGACTACGAGCAGTACTTC
15,.,TRBJ2-7,TRBD2,TRBV5-1,CASSLTSVRPYEQYF,TGCGCCAGCAGCCTGACTAGCGTGCGACCCTACGAGCAGTACTTC
17,many,TRBJ1-5,.,TRBV2,CASSEVWRTVSNQPQHF,TGTGCCAGCAGTGAGGTATGGCGGACTGTTTCCAATCAGCCACAGCATTTT
15,many,TRBJ2-2,.,TRBV11-2,CASSPGAGGGGELFF,TGTGCCAGCAGCCCCGGGGCCGGGGGAGGTGGGGAGCTGTTTTTT
15,many,TRBJ2-1,.,TRBV7-3,CASSLYGGADNEQFF,TGTGCCAGCAGCTTATATGGGGGCGCGGACAATGAGCAGTTCTTC
14,few,TRBJ2-1,TRBD2,TRBV27,CASSSRASGSEQFF,TGTGCCAGCAGTTCAAGGGCTAGCGGGAGTGAGCAGTTCTTC